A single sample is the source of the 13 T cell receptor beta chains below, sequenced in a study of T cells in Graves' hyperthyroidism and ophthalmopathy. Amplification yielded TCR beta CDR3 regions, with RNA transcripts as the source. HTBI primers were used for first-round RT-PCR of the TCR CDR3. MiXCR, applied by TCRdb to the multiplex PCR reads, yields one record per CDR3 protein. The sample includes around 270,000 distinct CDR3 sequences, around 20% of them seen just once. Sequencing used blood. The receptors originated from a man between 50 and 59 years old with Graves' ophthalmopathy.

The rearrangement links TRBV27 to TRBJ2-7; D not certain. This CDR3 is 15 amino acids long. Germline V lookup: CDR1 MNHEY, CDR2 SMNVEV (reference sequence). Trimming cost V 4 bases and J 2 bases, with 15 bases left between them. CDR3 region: CASSSLGQTAYEQYF. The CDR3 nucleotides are TGTGCCAGCAGTTCCCTGGGCCAGACCGCCTACGAGCAGTACTTC.

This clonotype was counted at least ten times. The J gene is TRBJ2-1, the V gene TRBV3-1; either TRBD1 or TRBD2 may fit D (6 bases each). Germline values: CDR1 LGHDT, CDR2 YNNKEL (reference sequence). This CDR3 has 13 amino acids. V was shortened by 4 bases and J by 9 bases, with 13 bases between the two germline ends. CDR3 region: CASSLRGAGEQFF. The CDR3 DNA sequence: TGTGCCAGCAGCCTTAGGGGGGCTGGTGAGCAGTTCTTC.

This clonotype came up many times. CDR3 protein: CSAGPSGRTYNEQFF. The CDR3 nucleotides read TGCAGTGCAGGCCCCAGCGGGAGGACCTACAATGAGCAGTTCTTC. The chain combines TRBV20-1 with TRBJ2-1; 9 positions match TRBD2. Germline V gives CDR1 DFQATT, CDR2 SNEGSKA (reference sequence). Trimming took 6 bases from V and 2 from J; bases not matched to a gene: 8. CDR3 length: 15 residues.

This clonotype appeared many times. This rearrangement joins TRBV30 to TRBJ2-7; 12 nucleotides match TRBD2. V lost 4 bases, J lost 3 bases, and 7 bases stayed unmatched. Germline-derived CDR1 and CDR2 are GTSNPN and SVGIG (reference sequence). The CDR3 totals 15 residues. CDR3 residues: CAWTPTSGRGYEQYF. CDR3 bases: TGTGCCTGGACCCCGACTAGCGGGAGAGGCTACGAGCAGTACTTC.

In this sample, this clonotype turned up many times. The CDR3: CASAQTTNYGYTF. CDR3 coding DNA: TGTGCCAGCGCCCAGACGACTAACTATGGCTACACCTTC. The V gene is TRBV28, the J gene TRBJ1-2; D remains unclear. This CDR3 is built from 13 residues. Trimming took 8 bases from V and 0 from J, leaving 10 bases between them. Germline V gives CDR1 MDHEN, CDR2 SYDVKM.

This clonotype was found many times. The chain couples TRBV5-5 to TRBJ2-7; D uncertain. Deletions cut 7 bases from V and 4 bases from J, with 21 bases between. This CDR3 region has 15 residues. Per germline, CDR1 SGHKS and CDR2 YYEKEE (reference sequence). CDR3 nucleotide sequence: TGTGCCAGCGAAACGCGGCCAGGCAAATTGTACGAGCAGTACTTC. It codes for CASETRPGKLYEQYF. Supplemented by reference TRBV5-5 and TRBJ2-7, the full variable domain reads DAGVTQSPTHLIKTRGQQVTLRCSPISGHKSVSWYQQVLGQGPQFIFQYYEKEERGRGNFPDRFSARQFPNYSSELNVNALLLGDSALYLCASETRPGKLYEQYFGPGTRLTVT.

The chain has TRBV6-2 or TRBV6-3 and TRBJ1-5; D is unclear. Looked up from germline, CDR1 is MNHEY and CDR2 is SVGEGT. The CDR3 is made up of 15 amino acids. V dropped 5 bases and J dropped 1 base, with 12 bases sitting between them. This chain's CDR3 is CASSDNPGSNQPQHF. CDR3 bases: TGTGCCAGCAGTGACAATCCGGGCAGCAATCAGCCCCAGCATTTT.

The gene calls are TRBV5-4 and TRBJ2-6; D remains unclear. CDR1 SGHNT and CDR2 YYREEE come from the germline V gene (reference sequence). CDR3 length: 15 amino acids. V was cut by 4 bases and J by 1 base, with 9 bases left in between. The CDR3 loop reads CASSQDFSGANVLTF. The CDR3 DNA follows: TGTGCCAGCAGCCAAGACTTTTCTGGGGCCAACGTCCTGACTTTC.

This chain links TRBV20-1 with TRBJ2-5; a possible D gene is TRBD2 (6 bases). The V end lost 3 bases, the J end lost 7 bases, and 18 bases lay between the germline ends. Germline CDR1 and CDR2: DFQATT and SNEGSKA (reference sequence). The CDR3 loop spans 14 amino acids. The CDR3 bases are TGCAGTGCTAGTACTGGCGGGACCCCGGGGACCCAGTACTTC. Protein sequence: CSASTGGTPGTQYF.

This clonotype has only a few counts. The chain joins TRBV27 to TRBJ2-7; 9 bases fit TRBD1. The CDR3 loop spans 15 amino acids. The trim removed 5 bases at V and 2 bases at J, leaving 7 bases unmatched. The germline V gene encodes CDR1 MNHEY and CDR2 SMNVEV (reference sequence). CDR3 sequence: CASSPRGQGTYEQYF. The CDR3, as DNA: TGTGCCAGCAGTCCCCGGGGACAGGGCACCTACGAGCAGTACTTC.

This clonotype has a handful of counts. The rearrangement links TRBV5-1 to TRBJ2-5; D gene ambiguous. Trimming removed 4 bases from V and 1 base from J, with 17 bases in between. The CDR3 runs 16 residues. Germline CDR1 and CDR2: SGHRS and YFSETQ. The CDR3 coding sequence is TGCGCCAGCAGCCTGGGCCGGAGTAGTGTCCAAGAGACCCAGTACTTC. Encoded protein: CASSLGRSSVQETQYF.

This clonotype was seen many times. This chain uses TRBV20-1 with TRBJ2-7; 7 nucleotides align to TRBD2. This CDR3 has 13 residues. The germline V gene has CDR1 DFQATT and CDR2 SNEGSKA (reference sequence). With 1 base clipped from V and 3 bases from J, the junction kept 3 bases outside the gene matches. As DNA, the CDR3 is TGCAGTGCTAGAGTCCTAGCGGTCTACGAGCAGTACTTC. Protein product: CSARVLAVYEQYF.

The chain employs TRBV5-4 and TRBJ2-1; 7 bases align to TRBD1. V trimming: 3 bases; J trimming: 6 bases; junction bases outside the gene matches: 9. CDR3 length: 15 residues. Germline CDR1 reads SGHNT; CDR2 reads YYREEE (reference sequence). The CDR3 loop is CASSSPRGMFNEQFF. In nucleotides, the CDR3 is TGTGCCAGCAGCTCCCCCAGGGGGATGTTCAATGAGCAGTTCTTC.